The sample holds a few counts of the clone carrying this TCR beta chain. V lost 8 bases and J 5 bases, leaving 9 bases between the germline ends. Germline V gene data show CDR1 as MGHRA and CDR2 as YSYEKL. The CDR3 has 11 amino acids. Arm-PCR with iRepertoire HTBI primers amplified the CDR3 regions for these TCR beta libraries. TCRdb reanalysed the multiplex PCR reads using MiXCR and keeps one entry per CDR3 protein. The sample has approximately 500,000 distinct CDR3 sequences; about 22% are singletons. Indicated time point: persistent/refractory GD, antithyroid drugs over 5 years with positive TRAb. Making the TCR library involved RNA that had been extracted from PBMCs. This sample was included in a study of regulatory T cells in long-lasting Graves disease. Overall study: Persistent Graves' disease denoted over 5 years of antithyroid drugs plus positive TSH receptor antibodies.

The rearrangement links TRBV4-1 to TRBJ1-2, with D unresolved. The specimen was peripheral blood mononuclear cells (PBMCs), collected when the disease was refractory, from a patient treated with antithyroid drugs. The sequence derives from a female donor with Graves disease. Here the CDR3 DNA reads TGCGCCAGCGGCGGAACGTATGGCTACACCTTC. Encoded protein: CASGGTYGYTF.